This T cell receptor beta chain was documented in a study of CD8 T cells in ankylosing spondylitis. Findings and caveats of the study: Reactive arthritis synovial fluid and blood were previously reported to contain some motif variants. A CD8+ phenotype characterized the disease-linked clones, which were relatively rare in peripheral blood. Seemingly distinctive of ankylosing spondylitis blood was a TCR beta motif formed by eight highly homologous variants. Significantly higher representation of disease-linked clones was reported for matched ankylosing spondylitis synovial fluid.

CDR1 SGHTA and CDR2 FQGNSA come from the germline V gene. This CDR3 comprises 13 residues. Trimming shortened V by 1 base and J by 9 bases, and 11 bases separated the two germline ends. In making TCR beta libraries, quantitative 5'-RACE with molecular barcodes was used. TCRdb redid the calling of the 5' RACE reads with MiXCR, one entry per CDR3 protein. Here the sample spans about 840,000 distinct CDR3 sequences, about 10% being singletons. As to this clonotype: Its antigen is as yet unknown.

This TCR was recovered from a male donor with ankylosing spondylitis. Sequencing input: blood, either unsorted or a sorted T cell fraction (not recorded which). J is TRBJ2-3 and V is TRBV7-2; D is unresolved. CDR3 sequence (DNA): TGTGCCAGCAGCTTAGGGGGAAGGGCGACGCAGTATTTT. It translates to CASSLGGRATQYF.